Listed below are T cell receptor beta chains from one sample, sequenced in a study of OX40 agonist ivuxolimab in advanced cancers. Produced via immunoSEQ multiplex PCR; TCRdb's table is partial and in-frame only. The table shows 50,000 to 65,000 clones, with about 81% occurring only once. The sample in question was CD4+ or CD8+ T cells sorted from blood, obtained in a trial of the OX40 agonist ivuxolimab. These receptor sequences come from an adult with an advanced solid tumor such as melanoma, head and neck, liver or kidney cancer. CDR3s include the opening cysteine and the closing phenylalanine or tryptophan. D genes are given only for firm matches. Not every row has a clone size; where given, it reads once, few, many or a size class.

V: TRBV19; size: NA; J: TRBJ1-1; D: NA; length: 13; DNA: TGTGCCAGTAGTAGCCAGAGAAACACTGAAGCTTTCTTT; CDR3: CASSSQRNTEAFF
V: TRBV2; size: few; J: TRBJ1-5; D: TRBD1; length: 12; DNA: TGTGCCAGCAGTGATGACAGGGGGTCACCGCATTTT; CDR3: CASSDDRGSPHF
V: TRBV11-2; size: NA; J: TRBJ2-2; D: NA; length: 14; DNA: TGTGCCAGCAGCTCTCAGGGGTACACCGGGGAGCTGTTTTTT; CDR3: CASSSQGYTGELFF
V: TRBV5-4; size: NA; J: TRBJ2-3; D: NA; length: 14; DNA: TGTGCCAGCAGCTTGGAGCGGTCCACAGATACGCAGTATTTT; CDR3: CASSLERSTDTQYF
V: TRBV5-1; size: NA; J: TRBJ1-2; D: NA; length: 15; DNA: TGCGCCAGCGGAGAGAGCTTGGGGGGCAGGCCTGGCTACACCTTC; CDR3: CASGESLGGRPGYTF
V: TRBV7-3; size: NA; J: TRBJ2-2; D: TRBD1; length: 15; DNA: TGTGCCAGCAGCCACGGACAGGGTCGAACCGGGGAGCTGTTTTTT; CDR3: CASSHGQGRTGELFF
V: TRBV19; size: NA; J: TRBJ1-4; D: NA; length: 14; DNA: TGTGCCACTAGTACGGGGAGGACTAATGAAAAACTGTTTTTT; CDR3: CATSTGRTNEKLFF
V: TRBV5-1; size: NA; J: TRBJ2-1; D: TRBD2; length: 14; DNA: TGCGCCAGCAGCTTGACTAGCGGGTACAATGAGCAGTTCTTC; CDR3: CASSLTSGYNEQFF
V: TRBV20-1; size: NA; J: TRBJ2-3; D: NA; length: 11; DNA: TGCAGTGCTAGGGAGGTCGATACGCAGTATTTT; CDR3: CSAREVDTQYF
V: TRBV5-1; size: NA; J: TRBJ2-3; D: NA; length: 15; DNA: TGCGCCAGCAGCAAGGGACAAGGTAGCACAGATACGCAGTATTTT; CDR3: CASSKGQGSTDTQYF
V: TRBV5-1; size: NA; J: TRBJ2-7; D: NA; length: 15; DNA: TGCGCCAGCAGCTGGGTTCCCGGGAGTTCCTACGAGCAGTACTTC; CDR3: CASSWVPGSSYEQYF
V: TRBV6-5; size: once; J: TRBJ2-3; D: TRBD1; length: 16; DNA: TGTGCCAGCAGTTACGACAGGGGGCTTAACACAGATACGCAGTATTTT; CDR3: CASSYDRGLNTDTQYF
V: TRBV2; size: NA; J: TRBJ2-5; D: NA; length: 13; DNA: TGTGCCAGCAGTAAGAACTCCCAAGAGACCCAGTACTTC; CDR3: CASSKNSQETQYF
V: TRBV7-3; size: NA; J: TRBJ2-2; D: NA; length: 15; DNA: TGTGCCAGCAGCGAAGCCAGGGTACAGACCGGGGAGCTGTTTTTT; CDR3: CASSEARVQTGELFF
V: TRBV23-1; size: NA; J: TRBJ1-1; D: NA; length: 13; DNA: TGCGCCAGCAGCCCCCGCAGGGGCACTGAAGCTTTCTTT; CDR3: CASSPRRGTEAFF
V: TRBV7-8; size: NA; J: TRBJ1-2; D: NA; length: 19; DNA: TGTGCCAGCAGCTTAGCGTTGTCGGACAGACTGGGGACTGCCTATGGCTACACCTTC; CDR3: CASSLALSDRLGTAYGYTF
V: TRBV2; size: medium-sized; J: TRBJ1-5; D: NA; length: 16; DNA: TGTGCCAGCAGTCAACCGGGGGGGATTAGCAATCAGCCCCAGCATTTT; CDR3: CASSQPGGISNQPQHF
V: TRBV18; size: NA; J: TRBJ1-1; D: NA; length: 13; DNA: TGTGCCAGCTCCGCCAACAAGAACACTGAAGCTTTCTTT; CDR3: CASSANKNTEAFF
V: TRBV25-1; size: NA; J: TRBJ1-3; D: TRBD1; length: 15; DNA: TGTGCCAGCAGCCGAGGGGGCAGGGGGCCGGACACCATATATTTT; CDR3: CASSRGGRGPDTIYF
V: TRBV15; size: NA; J: TRBJ1-2; D: NA; length: 15; DNA: TGTGCCACCAGCAGAGGGGGAGCTGGAGACTATGGCTACACCTTC; CDR3: CATSRGGAGDYGYTF
V: TRBV18; size: NA; J: TRBJ2-7; D: TRBD1; length: 15; DNA: TGTGCCAGCTCACCAGGGACAGGGGCCTCCGTGGAGCAGTACTTC; CDR3: CASSPGTGASVEQYF
V: TRBV11-3; size: NA; J: TRBJ2-1; D: TRBD2; length: 17; DNA: TGTGCCAGCAGCGGAGCACCGGGACTAGCGGGGGAAGGTGAGCAGTTCTTC; CDR3: CASSGAPGLAGEGEQFF
V: TRBV7-9; size: NA; J: TRBJ1-3; D: TRBD1; length: 19; DNA: TGTGCCAGCAGCACCCCGGGACAGGGGACCCAGAGCTCTGGAAACACCATATATTTT; CDR3: CASSTPGQGTQSSGNTIYF
V: TRBV9; size: NA; J: TRBJ1-2; D: NA; length: 15; DNA: TGTGCCAGCAGCGTAGGATGGGGGGCGGGGCAGGGCTACACCTTC; CDR3: CASSVGWGAGQGYTF
V: TRBV5-6; size: NA; J: TRBJ2-7; D: TRBD2; length: 16; DNA: TGTGCCAGCAGCTTGTGGGGGTCCCCGGGAGGCTACGAGCAGTACTTC; CDR3: CASSLWGSPGGYEQYF
V: TRBV16; size: NA; J: TRBJ1-6; D: NA; length: 15; DNA: TGTGCCAGCAGCCCCGAAGCCAGGGCCAATTCACCCCTCCACTTT; CDR3: CASSPEARANSPLHF
V: TRBV6-5; size: NA; J: TRBJ2-7; D: NA; length: 14; DNA: TGTGCCAGCAGTTCTACAGGAGGTTCCTACGAGCAGTACTTC; CDR3: CASSSTGGSYEQYF
V: TRBV4-2; size: NA; J: TRBJ2-1; D: TRBD1; length: 16; DNA: TGTGCCAGCAGCCACCTTAGGGGACAGGGCCACAATGAGCAGTTCTTC; CDR3: CASSHLRGQGHNEQFF
V: TRBV28; size: NA; J: TRBJ1-4; D: NA; length: 15; DNA: TGTGCCAGCAGTAGACCGGGACAAACTAATGAAAAACTGTTTTTT; CDR3: CASSRPGQTNEKLFF
V: TRBV28; size: NA; J: TRBJ1-4; D: NA; length: 16; DNA: TGTGCCAGCAGTTTCCTGGCGGTTGCAACTAATGAAAAACTGTTTTTT; CDR3: CASSFLAVATNEKLFF
V: TRBV11-2; size: NA; J: TRBJ2-1; D: TRBD2; length: 16; DNA: TGTGCCAGCAGCCCCTCGGGGCGGGGGGGCTGGGATGAGCAGTTCTTC; CDR3: CASSPSGRGGWDEQFF
V: TRBV29-1; size: NA; J: TRBJ2-7; D: NA; length: 14; DNA: TGCAGCGTTGAAGTAACAGGAGGCTCCTACGAGCAGTACTTC; CDR3: CSVEVTGGSYEQYF
V: TRBV18; size: NA; J: TRBJ2-7; D: TRBD1; length: 13; DNA: TGTGCCAGCTCACCGGGACAGGGTGCCGAGCAGTACTTC; CDR3: CASSPGQGAEQYF
V: TRBV11-3; size: NA; J: TRBJ2-2; D: TRBD1; length: 16; DNA: TGTGCCAGCAGCCCTATAAGTGGACAGGGAACCGGGGAGCTGTTTTTT; CDR3: CASSPISGQGTGELFF
V: TRBV6-1; size: NA; J: TRBJ2-2; D: TRBD1; length: 15; DNA: TGTGCCAGCAGACCCGGGACAGGGAACACCGGGGAGCTGTTTTTT; CDR3: CASRPGTGNTGELFF
V: TRBV25-1; size: NA; J: TRBJ2-7; D: NA; length: 11; DNA: TGTGCCAGCACAGGGTTGTTCGAGCAGTACTTC; CDR3: CASTGLFEQYF
V: TRBV6-1; size: NA; J: TRBJ2-3; D: NA; length: 14; DNA: TGTGCCAGCATGAAGCGGGTTAGCACAGATACGCAGTATTTT; CDR3: CASMKRVSTDTQYF
V: TRBV11-3; size: NA; J: TRBJ1-3; D: NA; length: 16; DNA: TGTGCCAGCAGCGCTCGAGGTCTCTTCTCTGGAAACACCATATATTTT; CDR3: CASSARGLFSGNTIYF
V: TRBV6-1; size: NA; J: TRBJ2-6; D: TRBD1; length: 16; DNA: TGTGCCAGCAGTGAAACAACAGGGGGCTGGGCCAACGTCCTGACTTTC; CDR3: CASSETTGGWANVLTF
V: TRBV11-2; size: NA; J: TRBJ2-2; D: NA; length: 14; DNA: TGTGCCAGCAGCCCGGGCCGCCAAGCCGGGGAGCTGTTTTTT; CDR3: CASSPGRQAGELFF
V: TRBV11-3; size: NA; J: TRBJ2-3; D: TRBD1; length: 15; DNA: TGTGCCAGCAGCCCTAGACAGGGAAGCACAGATACGCAGTATTTT; CDR3: CASSPRQGSTDTQYF
V: TRBV5-1; size: NA; J: TRBJ2-2; D: NA; length: 15; DNA: TGCGCCAGCAGCTTGGCGGCAGGCGCCACCGGGGAGCTGTTTTTT; CDR3: CASSLAAGATGELFF
V: TRBV4-2; size: few; J: TRBJ1-6; D: NA; length: 16; DNA: TGTGCCAGCAGCCAAGATCAAGGCAGGGGCGGGTCACCCCTCCACTTT; CDR3: CASSQDQGRGGSPLHF
V: TRBV18; size: NA; J: TRBJ2-3; D: NA; length: 13; DNA: TGTGCCAGCTCCCCGGGCGGCACAGATACGCAGTATTTT; CDR3: CASSPGGTDTQYF
V: TRBV6-1; size: once; J: TRBJ1-5; D: TRBD1; length: 15; DNA: TGTGCCAGCAGTTCGACAGGGCAAGAAAATCAGCCCCAGCATTTT; CDR3: CASSSTGQENQPQHF
V: TRBV11-3; size: NA; J: TRBJ1-4; D: NA; length: 12; DNA: TGTGCTACAAGCAGAGACGGTGAAAAACTGTTTTTT; CDR3: CATSRDGEKLFF
V: TRBV9; size: few; J: TRBJ1-1; D: TRBD1; length: 14; DNA: TGTGCCAGCAGCGCGCACAGGGGGCGGACTGAAGCTTTCTTT; CDR3: CASSAHRGRTEAFF
V: TRBV4-1; size: NA; J: TRBJ1-3; D: NA; length: 16; DNA: TGCGCCAGCAGCCAAGACCCAAGCAGGGCTGGAAACACCATATATTTT; CDR3: CASSQDPSRAGNTIYF
V: TRBV2; size: NA; J: TRBJ1-4; D: TRBD1; length: 19; DNA: TGTGCCAGCAGTCGGTTACCGGGACAGGGTAACGTTGGGGGTGAAAAACTGTTTTTT; CDR3: CASSRLPGQGNVGGEKLFF
V: TRBV10-3; size: NA; J: TRBJ1-6; D: TRBD1; length: 13; DNA: TGTGCCATCAGCACAGGGGGCAGGTCACCCCTCCACTTT; CDR3: CAISTGGRSPLHF